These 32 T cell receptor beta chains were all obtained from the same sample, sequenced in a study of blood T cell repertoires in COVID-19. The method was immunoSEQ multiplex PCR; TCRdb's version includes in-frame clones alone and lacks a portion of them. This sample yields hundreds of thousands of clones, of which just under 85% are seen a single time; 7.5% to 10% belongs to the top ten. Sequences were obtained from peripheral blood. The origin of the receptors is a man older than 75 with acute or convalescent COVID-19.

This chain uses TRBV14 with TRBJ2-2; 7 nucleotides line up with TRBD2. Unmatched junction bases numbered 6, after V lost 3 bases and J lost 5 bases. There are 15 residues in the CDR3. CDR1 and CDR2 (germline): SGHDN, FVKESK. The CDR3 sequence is CASSHGGGATGELFF. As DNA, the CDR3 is TGTGCCAGCAGCCACGGCGGGGGAGCTACCGGGGAGCTGTTTTTT.

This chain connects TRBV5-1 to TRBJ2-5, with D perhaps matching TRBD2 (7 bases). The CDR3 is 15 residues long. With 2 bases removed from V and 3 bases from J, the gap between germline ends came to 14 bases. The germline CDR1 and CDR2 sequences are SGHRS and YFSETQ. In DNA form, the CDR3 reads TGCGCCAGCAGCTTAGGGGGACTAAGTAAAGAGACCCAGTACTTC. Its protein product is CASSLGGLSKETQYF.

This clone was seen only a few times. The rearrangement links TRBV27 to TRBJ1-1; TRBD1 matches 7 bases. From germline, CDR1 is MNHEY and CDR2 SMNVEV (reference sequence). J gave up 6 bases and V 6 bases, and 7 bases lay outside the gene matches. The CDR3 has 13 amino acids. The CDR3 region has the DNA TGTGCCAGCAGCACTACAGGGGTCTCTGAAGCTTTCTTT. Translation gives CASSTTGVSEAFF.

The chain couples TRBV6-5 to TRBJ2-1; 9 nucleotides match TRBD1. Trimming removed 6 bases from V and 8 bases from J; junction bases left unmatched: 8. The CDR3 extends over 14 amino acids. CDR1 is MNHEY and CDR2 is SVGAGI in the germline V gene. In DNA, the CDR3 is TGTGCCAGCAGAGCACAGGGGGCTATCGATGAGCAGTTCTTC. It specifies CASRAQGAIDEQFF.

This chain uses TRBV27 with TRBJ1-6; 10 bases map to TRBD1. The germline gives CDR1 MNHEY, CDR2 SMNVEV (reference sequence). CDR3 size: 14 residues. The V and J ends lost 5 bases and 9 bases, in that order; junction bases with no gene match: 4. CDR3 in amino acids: CASSPDRGRSPLHF. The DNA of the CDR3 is TGTGCCAGCAGTCCCGACAGGGGGCGTTCACCCCTCCACTTT.

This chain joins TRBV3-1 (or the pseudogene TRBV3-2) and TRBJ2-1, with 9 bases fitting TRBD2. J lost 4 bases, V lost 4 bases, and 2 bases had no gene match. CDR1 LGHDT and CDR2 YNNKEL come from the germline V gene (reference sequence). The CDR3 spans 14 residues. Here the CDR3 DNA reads TGTGCCAGCAGCCTAGCGGGGGCTTACAATGAGCAGTTCTTC. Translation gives CASSLAGAYNEQFF.

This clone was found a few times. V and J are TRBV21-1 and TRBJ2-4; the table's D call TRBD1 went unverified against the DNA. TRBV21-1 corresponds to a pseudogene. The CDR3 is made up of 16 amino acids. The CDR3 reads CASSSTGGGTKNIQYF. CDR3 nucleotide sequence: TGTGCCAGCAGCTCAACAGGGGGGGGAACCAAAAACATTCAGTACTTC.

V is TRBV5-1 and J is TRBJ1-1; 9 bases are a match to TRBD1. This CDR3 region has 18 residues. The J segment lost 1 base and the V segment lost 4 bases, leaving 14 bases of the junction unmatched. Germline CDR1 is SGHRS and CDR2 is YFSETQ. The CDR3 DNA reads TGCGCCAGCAGCATCTCGGACTTTCGGGACAGGGCGAACACTGAAGCTTTCTTT. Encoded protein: CASSISDFRDRANTEAFF. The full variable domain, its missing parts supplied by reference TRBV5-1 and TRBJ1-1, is KAGVTQTPRYLIKTRGQQVTLSCSPISGHRSVSWYQQTPGQGLQFLFEYFSETQRNKGNFPGRFSGRQFSNSRSEMNVSTLELGDSALYLCASSISDFRDRANTEAFFGQGTRLTVV.

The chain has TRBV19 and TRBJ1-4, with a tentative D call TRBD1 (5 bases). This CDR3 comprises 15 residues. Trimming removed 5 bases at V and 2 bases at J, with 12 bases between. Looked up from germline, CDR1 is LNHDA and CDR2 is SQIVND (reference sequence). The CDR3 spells CASSARVYTNEKLFF. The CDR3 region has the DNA TGTGCCAGTAGTGCCAGGGTATATACTAATGAAAAACTGTTTTTT.

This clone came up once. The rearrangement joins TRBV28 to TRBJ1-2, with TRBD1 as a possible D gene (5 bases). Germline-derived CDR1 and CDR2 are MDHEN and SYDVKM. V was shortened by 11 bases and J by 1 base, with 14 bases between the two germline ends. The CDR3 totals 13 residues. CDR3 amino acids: CASKEGNNYGYTF. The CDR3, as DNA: TGTGCCTCAAAGGAGGGGAATAACTATGGCTACACCTTC.

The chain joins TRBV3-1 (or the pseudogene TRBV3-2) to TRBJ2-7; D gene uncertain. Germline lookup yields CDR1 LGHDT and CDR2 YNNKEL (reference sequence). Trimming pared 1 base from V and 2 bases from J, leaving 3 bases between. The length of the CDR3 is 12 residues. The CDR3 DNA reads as TGTGCCAGCAGCCAAGTTACCTACGAGCAGTACTTC. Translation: CASSQVTYEQYF.

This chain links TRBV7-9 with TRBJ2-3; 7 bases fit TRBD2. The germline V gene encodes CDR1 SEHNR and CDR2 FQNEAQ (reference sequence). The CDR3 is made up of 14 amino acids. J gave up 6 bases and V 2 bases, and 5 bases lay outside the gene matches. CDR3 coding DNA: TGTGCCAGCAGCTTAAACACAGCGGGGGATACGCAGTATTTT. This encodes CASSLNTAGDTQYF.

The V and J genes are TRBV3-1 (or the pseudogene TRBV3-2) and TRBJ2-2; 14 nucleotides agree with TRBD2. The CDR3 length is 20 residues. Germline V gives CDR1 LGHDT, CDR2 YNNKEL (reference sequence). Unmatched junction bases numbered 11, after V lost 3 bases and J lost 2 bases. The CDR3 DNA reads TGTGCCAGCAGCCAGAGACTCGGGACTAGCGGGAGAAAAAACACCGGGGAGCTGTTTTTT. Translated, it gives CASSQRLGTSGRKNTGELFF.

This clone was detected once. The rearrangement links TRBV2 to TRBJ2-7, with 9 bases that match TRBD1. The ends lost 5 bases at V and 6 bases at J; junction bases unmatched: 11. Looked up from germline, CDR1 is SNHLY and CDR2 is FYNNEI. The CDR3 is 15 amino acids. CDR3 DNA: TGTGCCAGCAGTCGTTTGGGGACAGGGTTATCCGAGCAGTACTTC. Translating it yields CASSRLGTGLSEQYF.

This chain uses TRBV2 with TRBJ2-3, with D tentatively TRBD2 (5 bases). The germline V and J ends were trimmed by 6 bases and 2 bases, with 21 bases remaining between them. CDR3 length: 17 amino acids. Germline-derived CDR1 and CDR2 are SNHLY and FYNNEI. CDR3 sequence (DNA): TGTGCCAGCAGCGGGGATACAGCGCGACTCCCCACAGATACGCAGTATTTT. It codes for CASSGDTARLPTDTQYF.

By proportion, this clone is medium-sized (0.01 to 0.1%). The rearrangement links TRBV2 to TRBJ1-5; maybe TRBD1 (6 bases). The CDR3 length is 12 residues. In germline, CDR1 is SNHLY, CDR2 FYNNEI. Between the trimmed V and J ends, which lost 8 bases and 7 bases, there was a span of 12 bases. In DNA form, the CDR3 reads TGTGCCAGCGGATCAGGGGCCCAGCCCCAGCATTTT. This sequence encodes CASGSGAQPQHF.

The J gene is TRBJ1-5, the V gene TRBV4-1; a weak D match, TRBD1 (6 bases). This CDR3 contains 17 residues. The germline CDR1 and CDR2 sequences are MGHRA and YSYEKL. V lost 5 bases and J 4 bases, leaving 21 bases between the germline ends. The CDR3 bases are TGCGCCAGCAGCGCAATCCCGACAGGTTTCGATAATCAGCCCCAGCATTTT. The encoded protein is CASSAIPTGFDNQPQHF.

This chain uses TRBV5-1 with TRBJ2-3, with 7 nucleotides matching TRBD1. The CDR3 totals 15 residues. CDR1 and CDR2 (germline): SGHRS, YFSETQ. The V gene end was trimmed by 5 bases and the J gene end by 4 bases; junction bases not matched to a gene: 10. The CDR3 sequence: CASSSSLQGPDTQYF. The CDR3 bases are TGCGCCAGCAGTTCCAGTCTACAGGGGCCAGATACGCAGTATTTT.

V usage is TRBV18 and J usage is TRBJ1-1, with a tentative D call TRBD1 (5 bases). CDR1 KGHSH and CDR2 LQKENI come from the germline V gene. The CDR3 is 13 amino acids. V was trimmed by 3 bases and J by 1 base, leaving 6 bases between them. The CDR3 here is CASSPTGNTEAFF. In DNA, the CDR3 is TGTGCCAGCTCACCCACAGGGAACACTGAAGCTTTCTTT. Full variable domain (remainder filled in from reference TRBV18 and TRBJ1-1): NAGVMQNPRHLVRRRGQEARLRCSPMKGHSHVYWYRQLPEEGLKFMVYLQKENIIDESGMPKERFSAEFPKEGPSILRIQQVVRGDSAAYFCASSPTGNTEAFFGQGTRLTVV.

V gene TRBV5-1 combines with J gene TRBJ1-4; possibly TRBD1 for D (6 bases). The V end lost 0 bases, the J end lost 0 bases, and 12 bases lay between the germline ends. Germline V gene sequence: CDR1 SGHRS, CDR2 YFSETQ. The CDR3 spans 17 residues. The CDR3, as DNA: TGCGCCAGCAGCTTGGTTGGTAAGGGGGCAACTAATGAAAAACTGTTTTTT. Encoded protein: CASSLVGKGATNEKLFF.

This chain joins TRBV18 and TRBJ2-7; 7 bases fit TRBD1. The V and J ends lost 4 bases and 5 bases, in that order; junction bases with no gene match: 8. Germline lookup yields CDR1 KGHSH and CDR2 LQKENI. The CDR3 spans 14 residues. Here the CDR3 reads CASSLTGTAHEQYF. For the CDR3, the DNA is TGTGCCAGCTCACTAACCGGGACAGCGCACGAGCAGTACTTC. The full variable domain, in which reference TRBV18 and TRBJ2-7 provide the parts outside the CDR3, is NAGVMQNPRHLVRRRGQEARLRCSPMKGHSHVYWYRQLPEEGLKFMVYLQKENIIDESGMPKERFSAEFPKEGPSILRIQQVVRGDSAAYFCASSLTGTAHEQYFGPGTRLTVT.

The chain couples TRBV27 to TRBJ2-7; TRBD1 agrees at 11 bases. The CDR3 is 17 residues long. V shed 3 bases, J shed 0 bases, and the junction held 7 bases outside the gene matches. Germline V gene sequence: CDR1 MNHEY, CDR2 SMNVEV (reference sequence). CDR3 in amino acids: CASSLLRTGGPSYEQYF. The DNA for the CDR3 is TGTGCCAGCAGTTTGCTGAGGACAGGGGGCCCCTCCTACGAGCAGTACTTC.

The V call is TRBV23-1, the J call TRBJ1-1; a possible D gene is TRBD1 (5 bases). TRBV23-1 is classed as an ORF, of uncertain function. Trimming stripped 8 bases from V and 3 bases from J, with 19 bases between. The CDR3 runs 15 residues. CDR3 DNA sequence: TGCGCCAGCGGGTGGCTCATACAGGTGCACACTGAAGCTTTCTTT. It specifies CASGWLIQVHTEAFF.

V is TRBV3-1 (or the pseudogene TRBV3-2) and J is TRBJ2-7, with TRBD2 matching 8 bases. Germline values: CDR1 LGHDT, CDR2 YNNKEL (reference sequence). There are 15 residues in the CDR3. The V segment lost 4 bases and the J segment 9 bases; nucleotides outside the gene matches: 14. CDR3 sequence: CASSPAGREVGRQYF. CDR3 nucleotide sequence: TGTGCCAGCAGCCCCGCGGGGCGGGAGGTCGGAAGGCAGTACTTC.

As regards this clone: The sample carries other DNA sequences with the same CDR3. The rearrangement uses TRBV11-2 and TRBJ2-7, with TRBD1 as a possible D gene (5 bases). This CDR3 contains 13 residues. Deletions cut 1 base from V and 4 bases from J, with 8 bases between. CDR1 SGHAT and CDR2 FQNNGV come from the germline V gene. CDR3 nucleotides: TGTGCCAGCAGCTTAGGACAGACTTACGAGCAGTACTTC. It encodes CASSLGQTYEQYF.

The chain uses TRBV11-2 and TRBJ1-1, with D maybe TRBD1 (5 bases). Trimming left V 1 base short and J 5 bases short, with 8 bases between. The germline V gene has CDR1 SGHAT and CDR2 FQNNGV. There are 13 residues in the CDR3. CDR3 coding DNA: TGTGCCAGCAGCTTAGCCGGGGGAACTGAAGCTTTCTTT. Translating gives CASSLAGGTEAFF.

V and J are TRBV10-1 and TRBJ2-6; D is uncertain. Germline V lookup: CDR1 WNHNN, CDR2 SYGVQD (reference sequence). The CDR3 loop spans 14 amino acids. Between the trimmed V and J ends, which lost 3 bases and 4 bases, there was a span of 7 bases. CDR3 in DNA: TGCGCCAGCAGTGACAGTTCCGGGGCCAACGTCCTGACTTTC. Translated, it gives CASSDSSGANVLTF.

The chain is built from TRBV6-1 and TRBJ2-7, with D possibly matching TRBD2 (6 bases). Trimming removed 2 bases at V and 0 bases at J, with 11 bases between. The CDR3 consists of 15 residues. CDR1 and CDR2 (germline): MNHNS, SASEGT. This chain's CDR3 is CASSEMGGSSYEQYF. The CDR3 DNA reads TGTGCCAGCAGTGAAATGGGGGGAAGCTCCTACGAGCAGTACTTC.

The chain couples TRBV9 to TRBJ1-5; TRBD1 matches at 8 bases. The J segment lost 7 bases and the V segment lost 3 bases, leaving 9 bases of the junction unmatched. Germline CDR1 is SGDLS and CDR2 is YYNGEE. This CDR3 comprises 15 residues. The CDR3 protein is CASSASTGVGQPQHF. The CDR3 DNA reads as TGTGCCAGCAGCGCGTCGACAGGGGTTGGGCAGCCCCAGCATTTT.

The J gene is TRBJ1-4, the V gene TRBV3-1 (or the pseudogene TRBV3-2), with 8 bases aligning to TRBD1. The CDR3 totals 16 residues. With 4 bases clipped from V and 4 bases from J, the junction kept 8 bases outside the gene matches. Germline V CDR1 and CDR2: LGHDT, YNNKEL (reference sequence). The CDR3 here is CASSPFRTGNNEKLFF. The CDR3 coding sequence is TGTGCCAGCAGCCCCTTCAGGACAGGGAATAATGAAAAACTGTTTTTT.

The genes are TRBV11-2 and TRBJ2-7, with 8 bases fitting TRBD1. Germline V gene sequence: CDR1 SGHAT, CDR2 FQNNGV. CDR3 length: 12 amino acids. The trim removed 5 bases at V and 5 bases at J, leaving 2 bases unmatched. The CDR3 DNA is TGTGCCAGCAGCGGACAGGGACACGAGCAGTACTTC. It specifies CASSGQGHEQYF.

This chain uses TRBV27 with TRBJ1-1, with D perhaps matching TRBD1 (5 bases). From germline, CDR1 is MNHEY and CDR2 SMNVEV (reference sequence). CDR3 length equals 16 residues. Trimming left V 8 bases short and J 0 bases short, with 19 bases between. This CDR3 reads CASRKRGIRMNTEAFF. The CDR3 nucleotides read TGTGCCAGCCGTAAGCGGGGGATTAGAATGAACACTGAAGCTTTCTTT.